The T cell receptor beta chain under discussion was sequenced for a study of CD8+CD57+ T cells in acquired aplastic anemia. At the level of the study: Sorted CD4+ and CD8+ cells gave an average of around 3 ug of DNA. Some 9.9 million reads, on average, were obtained for CD4+ cells from healthy donors.

Notes on the study in general: Patients and controls were found to share roughly 31 CD8+ CDR3 sequences. Any difference that existed in CD8+ Simpson's diversity between patients and controls was not significant.

Comments on this clonotype: Its matching antigen is unknown. At one of its ends the junction is not consistent with the germline gene, which may arise from a read error.

Germline CDR1 is SEHNR and CDR2 is FQNEAQ (reference sequence). This CDR3 has 16 residues. Genomic DNA provided the template from which TCR beta VDJ and CDR3 profiles were obtained. TCRdb used MiXCR to reprocess the reads, holding one entry per CDR3 protein. The sample holds under 75,000 distinct CDR3 sequences, roughly half seen once. V usage is TRBV7-9 and J usage is TRBJ2-5; 11 bases match TRBD2. The sample comprised sorted CD4+, CD8+, or CD8+CD57+ T cells (not recorded which) from PBMCs. The sequence derives from a human donor in good health, serving as a control. CDR3 amino acids: CASGYPGLAEKEAQYF. The DNA for the CDR3 is TGTGCCAGCGGCTACCCGGGACTAGCGGAAAAAGAGGCCCAGTACTTC.